The source of this T cell receptor (beta chain) is a study of shared clonotypes between healthy human individuals (dated by TCRdb to the early 2020s). Describing the broader study: A couple of women and a few men aged 18 to 49 years were included in the cohort. For each donor, CD4 naive and CD4 memory were each run on three plates, CD8 naive on two plates, and CD8 memory on one plate. To estimate repertoire size and how much clonotype sharing occurs between individuals, the study deeply sequenced the blood TCR repertoires of roughly 5 healthy adults. Different laboratories and diverse techniques were used to prepare libraries and sequence TCR repertoires, to increase sequencing depth and limit assay-specific biases. Per donor, leukapheresis produced somewhere between about 0.9 and 9.5 billion PBMCs. Points the paper makes about the study in general: Across a handful of donors, about 5% of naive CD4, 3% to 4% of naive CD8, under 2.5% of memory CD4, and approximately 0.4% of memory CD8 clonotypes were shared. The genetic and exposure-history diversity represented was limited by the small number of donors. Higher generation probabilities were observed for clonotypes shared by all four sorted-subset donors than for non-shared clonotypes. Based on pairwise subsampling, the degree of clonotype sharing among donors was expected to be affected by sequencing depth. Even with the large sequencing depth, rarefaction of the sorted-subset datasets indicated that sequencing was incomplete. Larger estimated clonotype richness was generally found for naive subsets than for memory subsets. Sampling was restricted to blood, and TCR repertoires in tissue are likely to differ from TCR repertoires in blood.

V gives up 5 bases and J gives up 9 bases, and the segment between their germline ends measures 11 bases. CDR1 and CDR2, per the germline V gene, are MRHNA and SNTAGT. Spanning cysteine to phenylalanine, the CDR3 consists of 12 amino acids. The CDR3 DNA has 36 bases and is translated from base 1. The donors were healthy, HIV-negative adults with no recently reported acute infections or vaccinations. Every donor was a Caucasian adult residing in Nashville, Tennessee, USA. CD4+ T cells were enriched by magnetic negative selection, after which naive cells were positively selected on CD45RA and the negative fraction was taken as the memory subset. After blood collection by leukapheresis, PBMCs were isolated using Ficoll-Histopaque density gradient centrifugation and then cryopreserved in the vapor phase of liquid nitrogen. Analytical flow cytometry was used to check the purity and quantity of every magnetically sorted T cell population. Genomic DNA was isolated from each sorted fraction and quantified by UV absorbance on a Nanodrop 2000c.

Using the deep immunoSEQ assay, multiplex PCR amplified TCR CDR3 regions from genomic DNA. Extracted genomic DNA from each cell subset was spread evenly across all wells of several immunoSEQ 96-well plates, with each plate serving as a replicate. Each replicate PCR for sorted subsets received around 210 ng genomic DNA, equal to about 29,000 T cell genomes. Purified libraries were measured with a Qubit 3.0 fluorometer, size-checked on a Bioanalyzer 2100, and measured again with the KAPA Library Quantification kit. A separate single-read 150-cycle Illumina NextSeq 550 flow cell was used to sequence each immunoSEQ 96-well plate. Per the source publication's procedure: Because only junctional sequences without quality scores were contained in the immunoSEQ output, filtering matching that applied to full-length reads could not be performed. To assign V/J genes and CDR3, sequences were annotated against IMGT germline references using PyIR, a Python wrapper for IgBLAST v1.9. Reads were removed for weak V/J assignments (E-value above 1e-6), missing CDR3, stop codons, out-of-frame junctions, or ambiguous translated residues. A V3J clonotype was defined by an identical inferred V gene, J gene, and CDR3 amino acid sequence. Percentage overlap between repertoires was calculated by dividing the number of shared unique clonotypes by the size of the smaller repertoire. RTK rarefaction, the Chao1 estimator, and Recon v2.1 estimates of unobserved clonotypes were used to assess repertoire richness. Generation probabilities were computed with OLGA for all TCRbeta clonotypes obtained by the gDNA method from a few donors. Not all clones reach the TCRdb copy of this immuneACCESS table, which keeps in-frame sequences only. Checked studies attribute under half of the gap to unresolved V genes and leave the rest unexplained. Clone size and the V and J calls come from that table; the DNA yielded D and trimming. In all, the sample holds roughly 2,300,000 clones, and just under 95% of those were seen once. The top ten clonotypes cover 0.37% of the sample.

A note on this clone: Its antigen remains unidentified. No clone much larger than this one lies a single base away; base qualities are absent.

Sequencing was carried out using naive CD4+ T cells from PBMCs. The sample's cell subset or site, from its label and the paper: CD45RA+ positively selected. This clonotype was sampled from a man aged 18 to 30 in good health. Some clones in this sample may be carry-over from other donors' samples. The chain couples TRBV6-4 to TRBJ2-1; TRBD2 is a weak D gene call, 6 bases matching. The bases read TGTGCCAGCAGTAGGGCCGGGGGTGAGCAGTTCTTC. Its protein product is CASSRAGGEQFF.